The clone carrying this T cell receptor (beta chain) was detected a few times. The target antigen is unknown. Looked up from germline, CDR1 is SGHRS and CDR2 is YFSETQ. This CDR3 has 17 residues. The V segment lost 2 bases and the J segment 4 bases; nucleotides outside the gene matches: 9. These data are taken from a study of T-cell reconstitution after alpha-beta-depleted transplantation in children. Molecular barcoding with unique molecular identifiers was used for the TCRbeta library. From the PCR reads, TCRdb called clonotypes with MiXCR, one entry per CDR3 protein. Seen here are approximately 430,000 distinct CDR3 sequences, about 17% observed once, and the top ten hold about 32%. The study, taken as a whole, reports: From surviving recipient T cells and thymic progenitors came the high day-60 TCRbeta diversity observed in some patients. The study reportedly traced alpha-beta T cells about two months after transplant to several hundred expanded graft clones.

The V and J genes are TRBV5-1 and TRBJ2-3; 11 nucleotides align to TRBD2. The sequence came from a boy younger than two who had a stem cell transplant for Wiskott-Aldrich syndrome, so the T cells may come from the graft donor. The source material was PBMCs, mostly from graft donor cells, sampled 360 days after TCRalphabeta/CD19-depleted stem cell transplant. The CDR3 loop is CASSFPKTSGSSDTQYF. CDR3 coding DNA: TGCGCCAGCAGCTTCCCGAAAACTAGCGGGAGTTCAGATACGCAGTATTTT. Looking up the rest from reference TRBV5-1 and TRBJ2-3 gives the full variable domain: KAGVTQTPRYLIKTRGQQVTLSCSPISGHRSVSWYQQTPGQGLQFLFEYFSETQRNKGNFPGRFSGRQFSNSRSEMNVSTLELGDSALYLCASSFPKTSGSSDTQYFGPGTRLTVL.